A single T cell receptor beta chain is shown here with its context. The sample originates from a study of blood T cell repertoires in COVID-19. The method was immunoSEQ multiplex PCR; TCRdb's version includes in-frame clones alone and lacks a portion of them. The sample contains some 130,000 clones, almost 70% of which appear only once. CDR1 MNHEY and CDR2 SVGAGI come from the germline V gene. CDR3 length: 16 amino acids. Trimming removed 4 bases from V and 0 bases from J, with 13 bases in between. The sample comprised peripheral blood. This chain connects TRBV6-5 to TRBJ1-3, with a possible D match to TRBD1 (6 bases). The sequence came from a woman in her 70s with acute or convalescent COVID-19. The CDR3 protein is CASSSGTTSSGNTIYF. The DNA for the CDR3 is TGTGCCAGCAGTTCCGGGACAACGAGCTCTGGAAACACCATATATTTT.